This T cell receptor beta chain comes out of a study of blood T cell repertoires in COVID-19. Study at large: Specimens from acute and convalescent COVID-19 originated in the United States, Italy and Spain. The analysed material was cDNA or gDNA that came from T cells, B-cell-depleted T cells, or PBMCs.

This clone has a single count. Authors' methods: Amplification from reference gene primers served as the basis for estimated nucleated cell counts. The data were produced by immunoSEQ multiplex PCR, yet TCRdb's version contains in-frame clones alone and is incomplete. That table supplies the V and J calls and clone size; D and trimming were determined from the DNA. The sample has 310,000 or so clones, roughly 90% seen once. The receptor was derived from a woman aged 45-65 years with active or convalescent COVID-19. The sequencing input was peripheral blood.

The CDR3: CATSRGGGTSGITDTQYF. CDR3 DNA: TGTGCCACCAGCAGAGGAGGAGGGACTAGCGGCATCACAGATACGCAGTATTTT. The J gene is TRBJ2-3, the V gene TRBV15, with 11 positions matching TRBD2. Germline trimming cut 1 base from V and 2 bases from J; bases unmatched to any gene: 8. The CDR3 is made up of 18 amino acids. Germline V CDR1 and CDR2: LNHNV, YYDKDF (reference sequence). Combining the CDR3 with reference TRBV15 and TRBJ2-3 gives the whole variable domain DAMVIQNPRYQVTQFGKPVTLSCSQTLNHNVMYWYQQKSSQAPKLLFHYYDKDFNNEADTPDNFQSRRPNTSFCFLDIRSPGLGDTAMYLCATSRGGGTSGITDTQYFGPGTRLTVL.